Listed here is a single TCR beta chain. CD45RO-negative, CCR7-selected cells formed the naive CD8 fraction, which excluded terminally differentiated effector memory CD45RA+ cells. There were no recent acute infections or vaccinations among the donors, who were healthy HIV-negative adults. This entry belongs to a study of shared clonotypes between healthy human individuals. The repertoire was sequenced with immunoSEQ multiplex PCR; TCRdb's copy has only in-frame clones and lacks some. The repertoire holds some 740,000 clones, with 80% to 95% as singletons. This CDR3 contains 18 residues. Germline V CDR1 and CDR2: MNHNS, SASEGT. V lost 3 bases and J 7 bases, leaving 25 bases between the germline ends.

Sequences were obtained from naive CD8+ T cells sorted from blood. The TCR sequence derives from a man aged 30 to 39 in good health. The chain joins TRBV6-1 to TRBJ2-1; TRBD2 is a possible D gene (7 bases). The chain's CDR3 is CASSDQGSLRGRENEQFF. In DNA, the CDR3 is TGTGCCAGCAGTGACCAGGGCAGTCTTAGGGGGAGGGAGAATGAGCAGTTCTTC.